These T cell receptor beta chains were read from a single sample in a study of blood T cell repertoires in COVID-19. Data came from immunoSEQ multiplex PCR; TCRdb stores just in-frame clones and leaves some out. The repertoire holds fewer than 250,000 clones, with almost 85% as singletons. What was sequenced was peripheral blood. The source is a woman between 45 and 65 years old with active or convalescent COVID-19. CDR3s include the opening cysteine and the closing phenylalanine or tryptophan. Each record gives: clone size, V gene, J gene, D gene, CDR3 protein, CDR3 DNA. D genes are given only for firm matches. Some rows have no size entry. The others give once, few or many, or a class for an expanded clone.

abundance: once
v_gene: TRBV2
j_gene: TRBJ2-2
d_gene: .
CDR3aa: CASRGGNTGELFF
CDR3nt: TGTGCCAGCAGAGGCGGGAACACCGGGGAGCTGTTTTTT

abundance: few
v_gene: TRBV6-6
j_gene: TRBJ2-3
d_gene: TRBD2
CDR3aa: CASSLNPGGEGTDTQYF
CDR3nt: TGTGCCAGCAGTCTAAACCCGGGGGGTGAAGGAACAGATACGCAGTATTTT

abundance: .
v_gene: TRBV15
j_gene: TRBJ2-7
d_gene: .
CDR3aa: CATSRARGLPGDEQYF
CDR3nt: TGTGCCACCAGCAGAGCTCGGGGTCTACCGGGGGACGAGCAGTACTTC

abundance: .
v_gene: TRBV2
j_gene: TRBJ2-4
d_gene: .
CDR3aa: CASSRDRSGEGKNIQYF
CDR3nt: TGTGCCAGCAGCCGTGACAGGAGCGGGGAAGGCAAAAACATTCAGTACTTC

abundance: .
v_gene: TRBV25-1
j_gene: TRBJ1-3
d_gene: TRBD1
CDR3aa: CASSGRDRGNRNTIYF
CDR3nt: TGTGCCAGCAGTGGCCGCGACAGGGGAAATAGGAACACCATATATTTT

abundance: .
v_gene: TRBV7-8
j_gene: TRBJ1-4
d_gene: TRBD1
CDR3aa: CASSSGQGNEKLFF
CDR3nt: TGTGCCAGCAGCTCTGGACAGGGAAATGAAAAACTGTTTTTT

abundance: few
v_gene: TRBV28
j_gene: TRBJ2-7
d_gene: .
CDR3aa: CASSLPGTYEQYF
CDR3nt: TGTGCCAGCAGTTTACCGGGAACCTACGAGCAGTACTTC

abundance: .
v_gene: TRBV28
j_gene: TRBJ1-5
d_gene: .
CDR3aa: CASLGVISNQPQHF
CDR3nt: TGTGCCAGCCTCGGGGTGATTAGCAATCAGCCCCAGCATTTT

abundance: .
v_gene: TRBV10-3
j_gene: TRBJ2-1
d_gene: .
CDR3aa: CATIGTHNEQFF
CDR3nt: TGTGCCACAATCGGGACACACAATGAGCAGTTCTTC

abundance: .
v_gene: TRBV29-1
j_gene: TRBJ1-1
d_gene: TRBD1
CDR3aa: CSVRQGAGTEAFF
CDR3nt: TGCAGCGTCCGACAGGGGGCGGGTACTGAAGCTTTCTTT

abundance: .
v_gene: TRBV11-1
j_gene: TRBJ1-2
d_gene: .
CDR3aa: CASSAVKKGSSGYTF
CDR3nt: TGTGCCAGCAGCGCGGTCAAGAAAGGGAGCTCTGGCTACACCTTC

abundance: .
v_gene: TRBV5-4
j_gene: TRBJ2-1
d_gene: .
CDR3aa: CASRTERAYNEQFF
CDR3nt: TGTGCCAGCAGGACCGAGCGGGCCTACAATGAGCAGTTCTTC

abundance: .
v_gene: TRBV21-1
j_gene: TRBJ2-1
d_gene: .
CDR3aa: CARRGNVGSGNSYNEQFF
CDR3nt: .

abundance: .
v_gene: TRBV7-7
j_gene: TRBJ2-3
d_gene: .
CDR3aa: CASSLGANREADTQYF
CDR3nt: TGTGCCAGCAGCTTAGGGGCTAACAGGGAAGCAGATACGCAGTATTTT

abundance: .
v_gene: TRBV6-6
j_gene: TRBJ1-2
d_gene: .
CDR3aa: CASSLLRQDYTF
CDR3nt: TGTGCCAGCAGTCTACTTCGACAGGACTACACCTTC

abundance: once
v_gene: TRBV18
j_gene: TRBJ1-2
d_gene: .
CDR3aa: CASSHQAGGYGYTF
CDR3nt: TGTGCCAGCTCACACCAAGCAGGAGGCTATGGCTACACCTTC

abundance: .
v_gene: TRBV6-5
j_gene: TRBJ2-5
d_gene: TRBD2
CDR3aa: CASSYSSGGPETQYF
CDR3nt: TGTGCCAGCAGTTACTCTAGCGGGGGGCCTGAGACCCAGTACTTC

abundance: .
v_gene: TRBV29-1
j_gene: TRBJ1-5
d_gene: .
CDR3aa: CSVGATAREPQHF
CDR3nt: TGCAGCGTGGGGGCCACGGCTCGGGAGCCCCAGCATTTT

abundance: once
v_gene: TRBV6-2/TRBV6-3
j_gene: TRBJ2-7
d_gene: TRBD2
CDR3aa: CASSDPVAGALDEQYF
CDR3nt: TGTGCCAGCAGTGACCCGGTAGCGGGAGCGTTGGACGAGCAGTACTTC

abundance: .
v_gene: TRBV7-8
j_gene: TRBJ1-1
d_gene: .
CDR3aa: CASSPSGSRAFF
CDR3nt: TGTGCCAGCAGCCCCTCCGGATCTAGAGCTTTCTTT

abundance: .
v_gene: TRBV12-3/TRBV12-4
j_gene: TRBJ1-2
d_gene: .
CDR3aa: CASRREVGYTF
CDR3nt: TGTGCCAGCAGACGAGAGGTCGGCTACACCTTC

abundance: .
v_gene: TRBV21-1
j_gene: TRBJ2-1
d_gene: .
CDR3aa: CASSPGESSYNEQFF
CDR3nt: TGTGCCAGCAGCCCCGGGGAAAGCTCCTACAATGAGCAGTTCTTC

abundance: .
v_gene: TRBV2
j_gene: TRBJ2-7
d_gene: TRBD1
CDR3aa: CASSGGLRGPAYEQYF
CDR3nt: TGTGCCAGCAGTGGGGGACTCAGGGGGCCCGCCTACGAGCAGTACTTC

abundance: .
v_gene: TRBV6-5
j_gene: TRBJ1-1
d_gene: .
CDR3aa: CASRGRGEAFF
CDR3nt: TGTGCCAGCCGGGGGAGAGGTGAAGCTTTCTTT

abundance: .
v_gene: TRBV28
j_gene: TRBJ1-3
d_gene: .
CDR3aa: CASSLGGIGGNTIYF
CDR3nt: TGTGCCAGCAGTTTGGGGGGGATCGGTGGAAACACCATATATTTT

abundance: .
v_gene: TRBV19
j_gene: TRBJ2-1
d_gene: TRBD2
CDR3aa: CASSIGTSGNEQFF
CDR3nt: TGTGCCAGTAGTATAGGGACTAGCGGGAACGAGCAGTTCTTC

abundance: .
v_gene: TRBV3-1/TRBV3-2
j_gene: TRBJ2-1
d_gene: TRBD2
CDR3aa: CASSQGLAGEQFF
CDR3nt: TGTGCCAGCAGCCAAGGCCTAGCGGGGGAGCAGTTCTTC

abundance: .
v_gene: TRBV12-3/TRBV12-4
j_gene: TRBJ1-2
d_gene: .
CDR3aa: CASGPGFEGGYTF
CDR3nt: TGTGCCAGCGGCCCCGGGTTTGAAGGAGGCTACACCTTC

abundance: .
v_gene: TRBV9
j_gene: TRBJ1-6
d_gene: TRBD1
CDR3aa: CASSTPGQGTPLHF
CDR3nt: TGTGCCAGCAGCACCCCGGGACAGGGAACACCCCTCCACTTT

abundance: .
v_gene: TRBV30
j_gene: TRBJ2-1
d_gene: TRBD2
CDR3aa: CAWAALAGRWNEQFF
CDR3nt: TGTGCCTGGGCCGCACTAGCGGGGAGATGGAATGAGCAGTTCTTC

abundance: .
v_gene: TRBV29-1
j_gene: TRBJ1-2
d_gene: TRBD1
CDR3aa: CSVEERTGSGYTF
CDR3nt: TGCAGCGTTGAAGAGCGGACAGGGTCTGGCTACACCTTC

abundance: once
v_gene: TRBV27
j_gene: TRBJ2-1
d_gene: TRBD2
CDR3aa: CASSLQLAGSYNEQFF
CDR3nt: TGTGCCAGCAGTTTACAACTAGCGGGCTCCTACAATGAGCAGTTCTTC

abundance: few
v_gene: TRBV11-2
j_gene: TRBJ1-4
d_gene: .
CDR3aa: CASSLGRGAGEKLFF
CDR3nt: TGTGCCAGCAGCTTAGGACGCGGGGCAGGGGAAAAACTGTTTTTT

abundance: .
v_gene: TRBV15
j_gene: TRBJ2-1
d_gene: .
CDR3aa: CATSREMVAAYNEQFF
CDR3nt: TGTGCCACCAGCAGAGAAATGGTAGCGGCCTACAATGAGCAGTTCTTC

abundance: .
v_gene: TRBV7-9
j_gene: TRBJ1-6
d_gene: .
CDR3aa: CASSLYTGSSRSPLHF
CDR3nt: TGTGCCAGCAGCCTCTATACAGGGAGCTCGCGCTCACCCCTCCACTTT

abundance: .
v_gene: TRBV28
j_gene: TRBJ1-5
d_gene: .
CDR3aa: CASSLSGRGAQHF
CDR3nt: TGTGCCAGCAGTTTATCCGGCAGGGGAGCCCAGCATTTT

abundance: .
v_gene: TRBV6-5
j_gene: TRBJ2-2
d_gene: .
CDR3aa: CASIGASTGELFF
CDR3nt: TGTGCCAGCATAGGGGCCAGCACCGGGGAGCTGTTTTTT

abundance: .
v_gene: TRBV29-1
j_gene: TRBJ2-2
d_gene: TRBD1
CDR3aa: CSVGGQGRTGELFF
CDR3nt: TGCAGCGTTGGTGGACAGGGACGGACCGGGGAGCTGTTTTTT

abundance: .
v_gene: TRBV5-1
j_gene: TRBJ2-3
d_gene: TRBD2
CDR3aa: CASRGGGAYDTQYF
CDR3nt: TGCGCCAGCCGTGGCGGGGGGGCATATGATACGCAGTATTTT

abundance: .
v_gene: TRBV6-2/TRBV6-3
j_gene: TRBJ2-3
d_gene: .
CDR3aa: CASSGQGSLSDTQYF
CDR3nt: TGTGCCAGCAGTGGCCAGGGCAGCCTTTCAGATACGCAGTATTTT

abundance: once
v_gene: TRBV28
j_gene: TRBJ1-2
d_gene: .
CDR3aa: CASSSPVRFGYTF
CDR3nt: TGTGCCAGCAGTTCACCCGTGCGGTTCGGCTACACCTTC

abundance: .
v_gene: TRBV5-1
j_gene: TRBJ2-1
d_gene: TRBD2
CDR3aa: CASSPRTSENEQFF
CDR3nt: TGCGCCAGCAGCCCCCGGACTAGCGAGAATGAGCAGTTCTTC

abundance: .
v_gene: TRBV6-5
j_gene: TRBJ1-1
d_gene: .
CDR3aa: CASAGYQNTEAFF
CDR3nt: TGTGCCAGCGCAGGGTACCAGAACACTGAAGCTTTCTTT

abundance: .
v_gene: TRBV19
j_gene: TRBJ2-6
d_gene: TRBD1
CDR3aa: CASSPATGDSGANVLTF
CDR3nt: TGTGCCAGTAGTCCGGCGACAGGGGACTCTGGGGCCAACGTCCTGACTTTC

abundance: .
v_gene: TRBV9
j_gene: TRBJ2-4
d_gene: .
CDR3aa: CASSPTAFGGNIQYF
CDR3nt: TGTGCCAGCAGCCCGACAGCTTTTGGTGGGAACATTCAGTACTTC

abundance: .
v_gene: TRBV9
j_gene: TRBJ2-7
d_gene: .
CDR3aa: CASSPRDSYEQYF
CDR3nt: TGTGCCAGCAGCCCGCGGGACTCCTACGAGCAGTACTTC

abundance: .
v_gene: TRBV30
j_gene: TRBJ1-3
d_gene: TRBD1
CDR3aa: CAWSAGQGDTIYF
CDR3nt: TGTGCCTGGAGCGCGGGACAGGGAGACACCATATATTTT

abundance: .
v_gene: TRBV30
j_gene: TRBJ1-2
d_gene: .
CDR3aa: CAWSYRLKGLYGYTF
CDR3nt: TGTGCCTGGAGTTACAGGTTAAAGGGGCTTTATGGCTACACCTTC

abundance: once
v_gene: TRBV7-6
j_gene: TRBJ1-6
d_gene: .
CDR3aa: CASSLAGWRASPLHF
CDR3nt: TGTGCCAGCAGCTTAGCGGGTTGGAGGGCCTCACCCCTCCACTTT

abundance: .
v_gene: TRBV19
j_gene: TRBJ1-2
d_gene: .
CDR3aa: CASSAGVGGVNYGYTF
CDR3nt: TGTGCCAGTAGTGCCGGGGTCGGCGGGGTTAACTATGGCTACACCTTC

abundance: few
v_gene: TRBV11-2
j_gene: TRBJ1-6
d_gene: TRBD1
CDR3aa: CASSLDRQGVDSPLHF
CDR3nt: TGTGCCAGCAGCCTAGATAGACAGGGTGTGGATTCACCCCTCCACTTT

abundance: .
v_gene: TRBV21-1
j_gene: TRBJ1-2
d_gene: .
CDR3aa: CASSLPQGNYGYTF
CDR3nt: TGTGCCAGCAGCTTACCACAGGGGAACTATGGCTACACCTTC